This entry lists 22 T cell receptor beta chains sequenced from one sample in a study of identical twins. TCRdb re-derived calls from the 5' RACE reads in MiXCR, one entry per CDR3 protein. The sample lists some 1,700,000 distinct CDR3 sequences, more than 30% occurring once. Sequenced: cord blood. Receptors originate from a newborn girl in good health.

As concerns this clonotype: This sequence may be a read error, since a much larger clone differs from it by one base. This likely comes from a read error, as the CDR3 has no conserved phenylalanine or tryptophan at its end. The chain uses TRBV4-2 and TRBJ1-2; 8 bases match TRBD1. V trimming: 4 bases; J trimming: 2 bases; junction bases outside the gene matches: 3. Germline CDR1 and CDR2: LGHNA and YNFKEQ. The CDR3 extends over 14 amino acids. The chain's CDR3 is CASSPDRVNYGYTL. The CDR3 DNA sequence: TGTGCCAGCAGCCCGGACAGGGTCAACTATGGCTACACCCTC.

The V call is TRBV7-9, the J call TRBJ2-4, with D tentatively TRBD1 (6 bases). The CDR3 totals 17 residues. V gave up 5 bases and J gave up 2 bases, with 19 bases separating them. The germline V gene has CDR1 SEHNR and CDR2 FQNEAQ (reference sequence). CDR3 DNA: TGTGCCAGCAGCCTTCGACCACAGGGAACAACCAAAAACATTCAGTACTTC. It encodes CASSLRPQGTTKNIQYF.

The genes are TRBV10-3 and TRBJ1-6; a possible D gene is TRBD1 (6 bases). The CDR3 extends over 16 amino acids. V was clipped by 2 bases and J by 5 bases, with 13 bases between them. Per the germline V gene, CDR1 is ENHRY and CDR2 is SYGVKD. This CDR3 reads CAISEAWPGDNSPLHF. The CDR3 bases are TGTGCCATCAGTGAGGCTTGGCCAGGGGATAATTCACCCCTCCACTTT.

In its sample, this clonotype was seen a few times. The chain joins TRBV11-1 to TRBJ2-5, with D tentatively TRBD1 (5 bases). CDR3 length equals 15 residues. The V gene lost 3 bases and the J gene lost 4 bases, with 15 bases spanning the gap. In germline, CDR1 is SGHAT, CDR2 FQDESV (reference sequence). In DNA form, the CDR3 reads TGTGCCAGCAGCTTGGAGCGCCCAAGGGGAGAGACCCAGTACTTC. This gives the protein CASSLERPRGETQYF.

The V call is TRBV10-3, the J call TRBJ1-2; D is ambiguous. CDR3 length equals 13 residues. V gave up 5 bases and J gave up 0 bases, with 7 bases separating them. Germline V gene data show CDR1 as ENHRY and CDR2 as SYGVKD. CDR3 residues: CAISRIPNYGYTF. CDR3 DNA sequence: TGTGCCATCAGTAGGATCCCTAACTATGGCTACACCTTC.

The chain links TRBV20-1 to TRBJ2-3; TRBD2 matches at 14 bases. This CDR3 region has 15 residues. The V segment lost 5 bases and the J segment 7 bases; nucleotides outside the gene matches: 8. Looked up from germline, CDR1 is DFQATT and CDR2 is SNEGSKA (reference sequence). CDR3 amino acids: CSAYKTSGGAYTQYF. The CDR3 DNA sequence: TGCAGTGCTTATAAGACTAGCGGGGGGGCGTATACGCAGTATTTT.

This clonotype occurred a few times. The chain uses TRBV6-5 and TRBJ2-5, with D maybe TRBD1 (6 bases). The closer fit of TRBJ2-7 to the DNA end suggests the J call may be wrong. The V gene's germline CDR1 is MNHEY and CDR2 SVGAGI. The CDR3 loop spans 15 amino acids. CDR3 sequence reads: CASSPNYGQTYEQYF. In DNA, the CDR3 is TGTGCCAGCAGTCCTAACTATGGACAGACCTACGAGCAGTACTTC.

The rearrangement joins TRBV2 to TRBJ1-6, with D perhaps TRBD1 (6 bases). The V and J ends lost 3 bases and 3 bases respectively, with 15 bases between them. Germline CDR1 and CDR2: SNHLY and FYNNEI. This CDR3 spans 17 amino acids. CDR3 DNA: TGTGCCAGCAGTGAGTGGCAGGGGATTAGCTATAATTCACCCCTCCACTTT. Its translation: CASSEWQGISYNSPLHF. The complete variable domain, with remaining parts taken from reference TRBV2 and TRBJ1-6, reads EPEVTQTPSHQVTQMGQEVILRCVPISNHLYFYWYRQILGQKVEFLVSFYNNEISEKSEIFDDQFSVERPDGSNFTLKIRSTKLEDSAMYFCASSEWQGISYNSPLHFGNGTRLTVT.

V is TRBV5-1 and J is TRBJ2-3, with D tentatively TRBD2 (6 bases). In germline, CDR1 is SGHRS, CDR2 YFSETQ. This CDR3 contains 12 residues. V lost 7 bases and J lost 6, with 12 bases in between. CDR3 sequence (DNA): TGCGCCAGCCGGGGGATTTTGGATACGCAGTATTTT. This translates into CASRGILDTQYF.

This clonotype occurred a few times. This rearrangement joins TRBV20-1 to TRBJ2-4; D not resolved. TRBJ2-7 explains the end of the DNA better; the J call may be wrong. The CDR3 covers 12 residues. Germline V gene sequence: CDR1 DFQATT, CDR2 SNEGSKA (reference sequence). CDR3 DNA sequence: TGCAGTGCTAGTATAGAGGACCACGAGCAGTACTTC. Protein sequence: CSASIEDHEQYF.

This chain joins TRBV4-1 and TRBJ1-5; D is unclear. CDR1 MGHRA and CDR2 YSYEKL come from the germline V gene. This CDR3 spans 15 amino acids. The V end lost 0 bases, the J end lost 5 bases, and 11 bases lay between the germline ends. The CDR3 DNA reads TGCGCCAGCAGCCAAGATCCGGGGAAGGATCAGCCCCAGCATTTT. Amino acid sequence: CASSQDPGKDQPQHF.

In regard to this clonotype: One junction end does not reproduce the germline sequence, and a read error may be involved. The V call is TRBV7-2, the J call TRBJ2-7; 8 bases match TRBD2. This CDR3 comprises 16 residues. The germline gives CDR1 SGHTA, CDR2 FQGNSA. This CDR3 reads CASSFHGLAPIYELYF. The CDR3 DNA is TGTGCCAGCAGCTTTCACGGACTAGCCCCGATCTACGAGCTGTACTTC.

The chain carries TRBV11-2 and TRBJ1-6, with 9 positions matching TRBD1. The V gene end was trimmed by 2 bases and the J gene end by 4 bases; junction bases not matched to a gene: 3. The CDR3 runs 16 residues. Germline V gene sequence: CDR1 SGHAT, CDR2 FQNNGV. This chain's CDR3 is CASSLIGQGYNSPLHF. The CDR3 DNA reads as TGTGCCAGCAGCTTAATAGGACAGGGGTATAATTCACCCCTCCACTTT.

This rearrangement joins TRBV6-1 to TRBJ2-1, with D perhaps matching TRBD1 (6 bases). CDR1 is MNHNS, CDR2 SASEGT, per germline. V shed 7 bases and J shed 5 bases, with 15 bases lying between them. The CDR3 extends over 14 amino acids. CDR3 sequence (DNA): TGTGCCAGCATGTGGGGGCAAGGGAACAATGAGCAGTTCTTC. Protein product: CASMWGQGNNEQFF.

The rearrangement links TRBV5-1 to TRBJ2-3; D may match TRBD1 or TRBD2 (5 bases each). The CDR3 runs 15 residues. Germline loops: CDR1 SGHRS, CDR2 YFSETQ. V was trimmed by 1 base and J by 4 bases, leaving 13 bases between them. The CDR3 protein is CASSLRGGTADTQYF. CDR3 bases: TGCGCCAGCAGCTTGCGGGGTGGGACCGCAGATACGCAGTATTTT.

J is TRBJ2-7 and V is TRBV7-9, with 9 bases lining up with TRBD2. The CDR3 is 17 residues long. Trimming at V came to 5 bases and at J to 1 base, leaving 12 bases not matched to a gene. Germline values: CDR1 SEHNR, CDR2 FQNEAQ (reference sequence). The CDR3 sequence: CASSAGKVSGRSYEQYF. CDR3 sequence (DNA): TGTGCCAGCAGCGCGGGGAAGGTGAGCGGGAGGTCCTACGAGCAGTACTTC.

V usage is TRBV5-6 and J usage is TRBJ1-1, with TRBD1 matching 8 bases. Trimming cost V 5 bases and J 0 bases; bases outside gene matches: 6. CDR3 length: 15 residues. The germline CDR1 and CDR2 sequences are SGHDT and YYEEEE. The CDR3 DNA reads TGTGCCAGCAGGGGACAGGCCCTAATGAACACTGAAGCTTTCTTT. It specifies CASRGQALMNTEAFF.

The CDR3 sequence: CASSQVASGGTQYF. Here the CDR3 DNA reads TGCGCCAGCAGCCAAGTGGCTAGCGGGGGGACCCAGTACTTC. The V gene is TRBV4-1, the J gene TRBJ2-4; 10 bases map to TRBD2. The tail of the sequence fits TRBJ2-5 better, so the J call may be wrong. Germline V gene data show CDR1 as MGHRA and CDR2 as YSYEKL. The CDR3 sequence is 14 residues long.

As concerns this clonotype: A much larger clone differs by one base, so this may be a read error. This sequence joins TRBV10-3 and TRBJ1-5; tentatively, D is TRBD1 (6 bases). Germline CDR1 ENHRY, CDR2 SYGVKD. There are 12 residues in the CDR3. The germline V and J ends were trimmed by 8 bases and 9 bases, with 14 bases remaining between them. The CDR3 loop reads CAIGDIDRPQHF. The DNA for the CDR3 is TGTGCCATCGGGGACATAGATCGGCCCCAGCATTTT.

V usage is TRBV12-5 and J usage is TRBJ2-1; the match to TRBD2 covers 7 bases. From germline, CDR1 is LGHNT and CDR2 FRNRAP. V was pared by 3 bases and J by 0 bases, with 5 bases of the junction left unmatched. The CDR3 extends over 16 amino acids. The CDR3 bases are TGTGCTAGTGGTTTTTTCCGCGGGAGCTCCTACAATGAGCAGTTCTTC. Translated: CASGFFRGSSYNEQFF.

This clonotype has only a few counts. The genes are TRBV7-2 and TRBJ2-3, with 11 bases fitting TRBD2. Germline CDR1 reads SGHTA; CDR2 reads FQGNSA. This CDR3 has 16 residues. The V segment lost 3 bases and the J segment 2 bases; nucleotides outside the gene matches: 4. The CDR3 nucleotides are TGTGCCAGCAGCTTCCGACTAGCGGGGACCACAGATACGCAGTATTTT. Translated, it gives CASSFRLAGTTDTQYF.

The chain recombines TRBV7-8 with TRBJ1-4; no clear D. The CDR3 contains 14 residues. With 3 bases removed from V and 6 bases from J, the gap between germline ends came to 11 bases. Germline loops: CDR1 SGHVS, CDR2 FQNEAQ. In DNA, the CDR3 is TGTGCCAGCAGCTTCTTGGATTGGGATGAAAAACTGTTTTTT. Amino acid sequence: CASSFLDWDEKLFF. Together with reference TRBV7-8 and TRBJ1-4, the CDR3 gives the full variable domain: GAGVSQSPRYKVAKRGQDVALRCDPISGHVSLFWYQQALGQGPEFLTYFQNEAQLDKSGLPSDRFFAERPEGSVSTLKIQRTQQEDSAVYLCASSFLDWDEKLFFGSGTQLSVL.